Given below is one T cell receptor (beta chain) in context. V dropped 0 bases and J dropped 7 bases, with 9 bases sitting between them. The CDR3 is 12 residues long. Germline CDR1 and CDR2: GTSNPN and SVGIG (reference sequence). This entry is derived from a study of blood T cell repertoires in COVID-19. Study as a whole: T cells, B-cell-depleted T cells, or PBMCs provided the cDNA or gDNA that served as material.

Some clones are missing from TCRdb's copy, which holds only in-frame ones; the method was immunoSEQ multiplex PCR. The sample includes around 200,000 clones, 86% of them seen just once. Study members were between about 18 and 100 years old and lived in 24 US regions. All exposed participants met a person with COVID-19 within 2 weeks before entering the study. The sequence came from a woman under 40 who had been exposed to COVID-19. The sequencing input was PBMCs or T cells enriched from blood (not recorded which). V gene TRBV30 combines with J gene TRBJ1-2; no firm D call. This CDR3 is CAWSVQRGGYTF. The CDR3 coding sequence is TGTGCCTGGAGTGTACAAAGAGGTGGCTACACCTTC. The whole variable domain, filled in from reference TRBV30 and TRBJ1-2, reads SQTIHQWPATLVQPVGSPLSLECTVEGTSNPNLYWYRQAAGRGLQLLFYSVGIGQISSEVPQNLSASRPQDRQFILSSKKLLLSDSGFYLCAWSVQRGGYTFGSGTRLTVV.